The sequence of this T cell receptor beta chain was determined in a study of shared clonotypes between healthy human individuals. Looking at the study overall: CD4 naive and CD4 memory each took three plates per donor, while CD8 naive took two and CD8 memory one.

On this clone: Its antigen is unknown.

The CDR3 totals 13 residues. Trimming left V 1 base short and J 7 bases short, with 7 bases between. CDR1 is SGHNT and CDR2 is YENEEA in the germline V gene. Researchers divided each subset's genomic DNA evenly across several immunoSEQ plates. Sequenced by immunoSEQ multiplex PCR; TCRdb stores in-frame clones only, minus some. The table lists about 2.5 million clones, 85% to 95% of them singletons. The study's findings and limits: Exclusively blood specimens were collected; tissue repertoires likely differ.

The gene calls are TRBV11-3 and TRBJ2-2; D is uncertain. This sequence originates from a man aged 18-30 years in good health. Some clones in this sample may be carry-over from other donors' samples. The sample was naive CD4+ T cells from PBMCs. Subset reported: CD45RA+ positively selected. The CDR3, as DNA: TGTGCCAGCAGCTTAGGAGTGTTCGGGGAGCTGTTTTTT. Translation gives CASSLGVFGELFF. The full variable domain, completed using reference TRBV11-3 and TRBJ2-2, is EAGVVQSPRYKIIEKKQPVAFWCNPISGHNTLYWYLQNLGQGPELLIRYENEEAVDDSQLPKDRFSAERLKGVDSTLKIQPAELGDSAVYLCASSLGVFGELFFGEGSRLTVL.